This paragraph covers one T cell receptor (beta chain) sequence. V lost 5 bases and J lost 6; bases outside the gene matches: 8. Germline V gene sequence: CDR1 SGDLS, CDR2 YYNGEE. The CDR3 extends over 15 amino acids. This sample was included in a study of T cell changes during pregnancy in multiple sclerosis. Sequencing used immunoSEQ multiplex PCR; TCRdb keeps in-frame clones, though not all of them. This sample yields more than 90,000 clones, of which more than 90% are seen a single time; less than 2% belongs to the top ten. The chain is built from TRBV9 and TRBJ2-7; 13 bases map to TRBD2. Sequenced material: peripheral blood, taken in the first trimester of pregnancy. The receptor was derived from a female donor with multiple sclerosis, enrolled in a pregnancy study. The CDR3 loop reads CASRTGLAGVGEQYF. CDR3 in DNA: TGTGCCAGCAGAACAGGACTAGCGGGAGTAGGCGAGCAGTACTTC.